In its sample, the clone carrying this TCR beta chain was seen once. This entry is derived from a study of spatial heterogeneity in lung cancer. Study in general: More beta-chain than alpha-chain sequences were consistently detected. On average, each unique TCR and UMI combination appeared more than ten times in raw reads.

The time point was: blood at routine non-recurrence follow-up after resection. Unsorted whole RNA samples from tumor, nontumor lung or frozen PBMC were sequenced. Germline CDR1 MNHEY, CDR2 SMNVEV (reference sequence). V was clipped by 4 bases and J by 9 bases; unmatched bases: 9. This CDR3 region has 15 residues. One entry per CDR3 protein, called by TCRdb with MiXCR from the 5' RACE reads. The table shows some 110,000 distinct CDR3 sequences, with 12% occurring only once. This specimen consisted of PBMCs, obtained at follow-up. The sequence derives from a male donor with early-stage non-small cell lung cancer. This chain links TRBV27 with TRBJ1-6; 7 bases align to TRBD1. The CDR3 region is CASSSQGGISSPLHF. In nucleotides, the CDR3 is TGTGCCAGCAGTTCCCAGGGGGGAATCTCTTCACCCCTCCACTTT.